A single sample is the source of the 31 T cell receptor beta chains below, sequenced in a study of early T cells in non-severe SARS-CoV-2 infection. TCRdb reanalysed the 5' RACE reads using MiXCR and keeps one entry per CDR3 protein. The table has 75,000 to 100,000 distinct CDR3 sequences, around a sixth seen once. The sequencing input was whole blood. The receptors here all came from an adult who was a healthcare worker with PCR-confirmed SARS-CoV-2 infection or an uninfected control (not recorded which).

This clonotype was recorded many times. This chain links TRBV12-3 or TRBV12-4 with TRBJ1-1; no firm D call. The CDR3 spans 13 residues. V lost 7 bases, J lost 1 base, and 10 bases lay in between. The DNA for the CDR3 is TGTGCCAGCACAAACCCAGAGAACACTGAAGCTTTCTTT. Translation: CASTNPENTEAFF.

The chain links TRBV5-4 to TRBJ2-1, with 16 bases identical to TRBD2. V dropped 3 bases and J dropped 9; count of bases not matched to a gene: 6. The CDR3 totals 16 residues. Per germline, CDR1 SGHNT and CDR2 YYREEE (reference sequence). The CDR3 coding sequence is TGTGCCAGCAGCTCGGGGACTAGCGGGGGGGCCGGTGAGCAGTTCTTC. As protein: CASSSGTSGGAGEQFF.

In its sample, this clonotype was seen many times. V usage is TRBV7-9 and J usage is TRBJ1-4; 7 nucleotides match TRBD1. J lost 5 bases, V lost 6 bases, and 9 bases had no gene match. The CDR3 is made up of 15 amino acids. Germline assignment: CDR1 SEHNR and CDR2 FQNEAQ (reference sequence). CDR3 protein: CASSPRQGLNEKLFF. The CDR3, as DNA: TGTGCCAGCAGTCCCCGACAGGGACTGAATGAAAAACTGTTTTTT.

This clonotype occurred a few times. The gene calls are TRBV11-2 and TRBJ2-6; D unclear. Between the trimmed V and J ends, which lost 5 bases and 1 base, there was a span of 12 bases. The germline CDR1 and CDR2 sequences are SGHAT and FQNNGV. The CDR3 is 16 residues long. DNA of the CDR3: TGTGCCAGCAGCAACCTTAGGGTTTCTGGGGCCAACGTCCTGACTTTC. As protein: CASSNLRVSGANVLTF.

The CDR3 DNA is TGTGCCAGCAGATCAGCGGGAGGCAGCACAGATACGCAGTATTTT. Protein: CASRSAGGSTDTQYF. The chain combines TRBV2 with TRBJ2-3; 9 positions agree with TRBD2. The CDR3 extends over 15 amino acids. After removal of 6 bases from V and 0 bases from J, the junction contained 4 bases not matched to a gene. Germline V CDR1 and CDR2: SNHLY, FYNNEI.

As concerns this clonotype: With a much larger clone just one base away, this may be a read error. J is TRBJ2-6 and V is TRBV12-3 or TRBV12-4; possibly TRBD1 for D (6 bases). The CDR3 has 15 residues. V was clipped by 10 bases and J by 5 bases, with 18 bases between them. CDR3 DNA sequence: TGTGCCAACAGCAAGACGGGGACACGGGCCAACGTCCTGACTTTC. It is translated as CANSKTGTRANVLTF.

The chain uses TRBV7-2 and TRBJ2-3, with D perhaps matching TRBD2 (5 bases). Looked up from germline, CDR1 is SGHTA and CDR2 is FQGNSA. V lost 0 bases, J lost 9 bases, and 19 bases lay in between. CDR3 length equals 16 residues. As DNA, the CDR3 is TGTGCCAGCAGCTTAGCCGGAAACTCCGAGCGGAGGACGCAGTATTTT. It yields the protein CASSLAGNSERRTQYF.

This clonotype was recorded a few times. The missing conserved phenylalanine or tryptophan at the end of this CDR3 makes a read error likely. The chain uses TRBV5-1 and TRBJ1-4; possible D gene TRBD1, 6 bases. The V gene lost 6 bases and the J gene lost 4 bases, with 16 bases spanning the gap. The CDR3 consists of 15 residues. Germline lookup yields CDR1 SGHRS and CDR2 YFSETQ. For the CDR3, the DNA is TGCGCCAGCACTTGGGGGCGATCTGGTAATGAAAAACTGTTTTTG. Translation: CASTWGRSGNEKLFL.

V usage is TRBV2 and J usage is TRBJ2-3; 16 bases are shared with TRBD2. Looked up from germline, CDR1 is SNHLY and CDR2 is FYNNEI. The CDR3 is made up of 18 amino acids. V lost 6 bases, J lost 0 bases, and 6 bases stayed unmatched. The chain's CDR3 is CASRIPGLAGGSTDTQYF. The CDR3, as DNA: TGTGCCAGCAGAATACCGGGACTAGCGGGAGGGAGCACAGATACGCAGTATTTT.

There are a few counts of this clonotype. The chain combines TRBV6-2 or TRBV6-3 with TRBJ2-7, with TRBD2 matching 13 bases. Germline assignment: CDR1 MNHEY and CDR2 SVGEGT. Germline trimming cut 7 bases from V and 1 base from J; bases unmatched to any gene: 16. The CDR3 runs to 19 residues. In nucleotides, the CDR3 is TGTGCCAGCACTAGACCCCCGGGACTAGCGGGAATTACATCCTACGAGCAGTACTTC. Amino acid sequence: CASTRPPGLAGITSYEQYF.

The CDR3 sequence is CASNPRTGIDQPQHF. The CDR3 nucleotides are TGTGCCAGCAATCCAAGGACAGGGATAGATCAGCCCCAGCATTTT. This chain connects TRBV2 to TRBJ1-5, with 8 bases aligning to TRBD1. The V gene end was trimmed by 7 bases and the J gene end by 5 bases; junction bases not matched to a gene: 10. Germline V gives CDR1 SNHLY, CDR2 FYNNEI. There are 15 residues in the CDR3.

The V and J genes are TRBV7-6 and TRBJ2-1; 9 nucleotides agree with TRBD2. Losses at the gene ends were 5 bases for V and 7 bases for J; bases not matched to a gene: 15. Germline values: CDR1 SGHVS, CDR2 FNYEAQ. The CDR3 contains 17 residues. In DNA, the CDR3 is TGTGCCAGCAGCCAACCCCTTGGCGGGGGGGCCGGGAATGAGCAGTTCTTC. It specifies CASSQPLGGGAGNEQFF. The variable domain in full, with the rest retrieved from reference TRBV7-6 and TRBJ2-1, is GAGVSQSPRYKVTKRGQDVALRCDPISGHVSLYWYRQALGQGPEFLTYFNYEAQQDKSGLPNDRFSAERPEGSISTLTIQRTEQRDSAMYRCASSQPLGGGAGNEQFFGPGTRLTVL.

The table lists this clonotype with a few counts. The V gene is TRBV7-2, the J gene TRBJ1-5; D gene unclear. In germline, CDR1 is SGHTA, CDR2 FQGNSA. V lost 5 bases and J lost 0, with 5 bases in between. CDR3 length equals 13 residues. In DNA, the CDR3 is TGTGCCAGCAGCAGGGTTAGCAATCAGCCCCAGCATTTT. Translation gives CASSRVSNQPQHF. Full variable domain (rest looked up from reference TRBV7-2 and TRBJ1-5): GAGVSQSPSNKVTEKGKDVELRCDPISGHTALYWYRQSLGQGLEFLIYFQGNSAPDKSGLPSDRFSAERTGGSVSTLTIQRTQQEDSAVYLCASSRVSNQPQHFGDGTRLSIL.

The chain couples TRBV7-9 to TRBJ2-7; D is undetermined. The CDR3 runs 15 residues. Per germline, CDR1 SEHNR and CDR2 FQNEAQ (reference sequence). The V and J ends lost 5 bases and 2 bases respectively, with 16 bases between them. CDR3 DNA: TGTGCCAGCAGCCCATCGTCCAAGCCGACCTACGAGCAGTACTTC. Residues: CASSPSSKPTYEQYF.

V gene TRBV5-4 combines with J gene TRBJ2-3; a weak D match, TRBD2 (6 bases). There are 15 residues in the CDR3. CDR1 and CDR2 (germline): SGHNT, YYREEE (reference sequence). Deletions cut 1 base from V and 0 bases from J, with 9 bases between. The chain's CDR3 is CASSLSGTSTDTQYF. The DNA for the CDR3 is TGTGCCAGCAGCTTGTCCGGGACTAGCACAGATACGCAGTATTTT.

A few counts support this clonotype. The V and J genes are TRBV25-1 and TRBJ2-7; either TRBD1 or TRBD2 may supply D (5 bases each). Per germline, CDR1 MGHDK and CDR2 SYGVNS. Trimming took 9 bases from V and 2 from J, leaving 17 bases between them. The CDR3 consists of 14 residues. The CDR3 nucleotides read TGTGCCAGTAAATCTCGGGACCGGGCCTACGAGCAGTACTTC. Amino acid sequence: CASKSRDRAYEQYF.

The V gene is TRBV6-5, the J gene TRBJ1-3; TRBD1 might be the D (6 bases). Germline V gives CDR1 MNHEY, CDR2 SVGAGI. This CDR3 spans 16 amino acids. Between the trimmed V and J ends, which lost 6 bases and 1 base, there was a span of 16 bases. CDR3 nucleotide sequence: TGTGCCAGCAGAGCGGGGGGCGGACATTCTGGAAACACCATATATTTT. Amino acids: CASRAGGGHSGNTIYF.

This clonotype showed up just a few times. The chain carries TRBV14 and TRBJ2-7; 8 nucleotides match TRBD2. There are 14 residues in the CDR3. Germline lookup yields CDR1 SGHDN and CDR2 FVKESK. V shed 4 bases and J 5 bases; nucleotides not matched to a gene: 7. CDR3 in amino acids: CASSLGGALHEQYF. As DNA, the CDR3 is TGTGCCAGCAGCCTCGGGGGGGCTCTCCACGAGCAGTACTTC.

J is TRBJ2-7 and V is TRBV7-9; a weak D match, TRBD2 (5 bases). CDR3 length: 14 residues. V gave up 5 bases and J gave up 4 bases, with 15 bases separating them. Germline V gene data show CDR1 as SEHNR and CDR2 as FQNEAQ (reference sequence). In nucleotides, the CDR3 is TGTGCCAGCAGCCCCATCGGACTGGATTACGAGCAGTACTTC. This encodes CASSPIGLDYEQYF.

This clonotype showed up just a few times. The gene calls are TRBV6-1 and TRBJ1-5; D remains unclear. Per the germline V gene, CDR1 is MNHNS and CDR2 is SASEGT. With 7 bases removed from V and 2 bases from J, the gap between germline ends came to 18 bases. This CDR3 is built from 16 residues. The CDR3 nucleotides are TGTGCCAGCACTCGGGGAGGTCGGGTCGGCAATCAGCCCCAGCATTTT. It encodes CASTRGGRVGNQPQHF.

This clonotype has ten or more counts. The chain has TRBV24-1 and TRBJ2-6; D gene unclear. The CDR3 is 14 residues long. Germline values: CDR1 KGHDR, CDR2 SFDVKD. Trimming pared 5 bases from V and 4 bases from J, leaving 8 bases between. The CDR3 DNA reads as TGTGCCACCAGTGTTGGGGTAGGGGCCAACGTCCTGACTTTC. Encoded protein: CATSVGVGANVLTF.

This clonotype occurred a few times. The chain combines TRBV5-4 with TRBJ1-6; tentatively, D is TRBD1 (5 bases). There are 14 residues in the CDR3. V was cut by 1 base and J by 9 bases, with 11 bases left in between. CDR1 SGHNT and CDR2 YYREEE come from the germline V gene (reference sequence). CDR3 bases: TGTGCCAGCAGCTTGAGAGGGGCTAGTTCACCCCTCCACTTT. It translates to CASSLRGASSPLHF.

The genes are TRBV29-1 and TRBJ1-1, with D possibly matching TRBD1 (6 bases). The V and J ends lost 5 bases and 4 bases respectively, with 14 bases between them. Per germline, CDR1 SQVTM and CDR2 ANQGSEA. The CDR3 loop spans 13 amino acids. CDR3 residues: CSVLKGVGTEAFF. CDR3 sequence (DNA): TGCAGCGTTCTAAAGGGGGTAGGCACTGAAGCTTTCTTT.

The V call is TRBV7-2, the J call TRBJ2-7; 7 nucleotides line up with TRBD1. Trimming removed 0 bases from V and 0 bases from J; junction bases left unmatched: 5. Per germline, CDR1 SGHTA and CDR2 FQGNSA. The CDR3 consists of 16 residues. The CDR3 is CASSLAGTAFSYEQYF. DNA of the CDR3: TGTGCCAGCAGCTTAGCAGGGACAGCTTTCTCCTACGAGCAGTACTTC.

In its sample, this clonotype was seen a few times. The chain combines TRBV27 with TRBJ2-7; TRBD1 matches 7 bases. Germline loops: CDR1 MNHEY, CDR2 SMNVEV (reference sequence). The CDR3 sequence is 13 residues long. The V and J ends lost 6 bases and 6 bases, in that order; junction bases with no gene match: 8. CDR3 in amino acids: CASSPNRGSEQYF. CDR3 DNA: TGTGCCAGCAGCCCAAACAGGGGTAGCGAGCAGTACTTC.

The chain carries TRBV28 and TRBJ1-5; tentative D call: TRBD1 (5 bases). The V end was cut by 6 bases, the J end by 5 bases, with 11 bases between. The CDR3 spans 13 residues. CDR1 and CDR2 (germline): MDHEN, SYDVKM. This CDR3 is CASSPWGDQPQHF. The CDR3 DNA sequence: TGTGCCAGCAGCCCGTGGGGCGATCAGCCCCAGCATTTT.

The chain has TRBV12-3 or TRBV12-4 and TRBJ1-2; possible D gene TRBD1, 5 bases. Trimming took off 5 bases at V and 1 base at J, with 8 bases between the two ends. The CDR3 is 13 amino acids. CDR3 residues: CASSPTVNYGYTF. CDR3 nucleotides: TGTGCCAGCAGTCCGACAGTTAACTATGGCTACACCTTC.

This clonotype has a count of ten or more. The chain carries TRBV20-1 and TRBJ2-7, with no clear D. CDR1 and CDR2 from the germline V gene are DFQATT and SNEGSKA (reference sequence). The CDR3 is 13 amino acids. V lost 3 bases, J lost 2 bases, and 11 bases lay in between. The CDR3 region has the DNA TGCAGTGCTAGCCGTGGAGTTCCCTACGAGCAGTACTTC. It encodes CSASRGVPYEQYF.

CDR3 in amino acids: CASSADLLNEKLFF. CDR3 DNA sequence: TGTGCCAGCAGCGCGGACCTCCTCAATGAAAAACTGTTTTTT. This chain uses TRBV9 with TRBJ1-4, with unresolved D. The germline V and J ends were trimmed by 3 bases and 5 bases, with 11 bases remaining between them. Germline V gene data show CDR1 as SGDLS and CDR2 as YYNGEE. The CDR3 is 14 amino acids.

The rearrangement links TRBV6-2 or TRBV6-3 to TRBJ2-1; a possible D gene is TRBD2 (7 bases). Trimming stripped 6 bases from V and 14 bases from J, with 20 bases between. Looked up from germline, CDR1 is MNHEY and CDR2 is SVGEGT. The CDR3 covers 13 residues. CDR3 bases: TGTGCCAGCAGCCGCCCGCCTAGGGGGAGGGAGTTCTTC. Translation gives CASSRPPRGREFF.

This clonotype appeared a few times. The gene calls are TRBV12-5 and TRBJ2-1, with 7 positions matching TRBD1. J gave up 4 bases and V 6 bases, and 9 bases lay outside the gene matches. The germline CDR1 and CDR2 sequences are LGHNT and FRNRAP. CDR3 length equals 15 residues. The CDR3 sequence: CASGPSTGLYNEQFF. The DNA of the CDR3 is TGTGCTAGTGGCCCCTCGACAGGGCTATACAATGAGCAGTTCTTC.